The rows below give T cell receptor beta chains drawn from one sample of a study of human T cells and chemical hapten exposure. TCRdb recomputed calls from the RACE reads with MiXCR, one row per CDR3 protein. The sample lists 85,000 or so distinct CDR3 sequences; about 10% were seen once. The source was whole blood, collected in connection with sensitization to the hapten diphenylcyclopropenone (DPC). These receptor sequences come from a woman aged 45-59 years with alopecia areata. Some clones in this sample may be carry-over from other donors' samples. CDR3s include the opening cysteine and the closing phenylalanine or tryptophan. The D gene is left open where the match is weak. Expanded clones are given a class, and other clones once, few, many or no size at all.

cdr3_aa | cdr3_nt | v_call | clone_size | j_call | cdr3_length | d_call
CASSLMLYEQFF | TGTGCCAGCAGCTTAATGCTGTATGAGCAGTTCTTC | TRBV7-6 | - | TRBJ2-1 | 12 | -
CASSPPLTDTQYF | TGTGCCAGCAGTCCACCGCTGACAGATACGCAGTATTTT | TRBV12-3/TRBV12-4 | - | TRBJ2-3 | 13 | -
CSAPMGDYEQYF | TGCAGTGCCCCTATGGGGGATTACGAGCAGTACTTC | TRBV20-1 | - | TRBJ2-7 | 12 | -
CASSLYRGTDTQYF | TGTGCCAGCAGCTTATACAGGGGAACAGATACGCAGTATTTT | TRBV7-9 | many | TRBJ2-3 | 14 | TRBD1
CASSPLAGGTYNEQFF | TGTGCCAGCAGCCCTCTAGCGGGAGGAACCTACAATGAGCAGTTCTTC | TRBV9 | - | TRBJ2-1 | 16 | TRBD2
CASSTSKEQFF | TGTGCCAGCAGTACTAGCAAAGAGCAGTTCTTC | TRBV27 | few | TRBJ2-1 | 11 | -
CASSGGDMFTDTQYF | TGTGCCAGCAGCGGCGGGGACATGTTCACAGATACGCAGTATTTT | TRBV5-5 | - | TRBJ2-3 | 15 | -
CASGVGTNTQYF | TGCGCCAGCGGGGTGGGCACAAATACGCAGTATTTT | TRBV5-1 | few | TRBJ2-3 | 12 | -
CASNFGGLYSNQPQHF | TGTGCCAGCAACTTTGGAGGGCTTTATAGCAATCAGCCCCAGCATTTT | TRBV7-8 | many | TRBJ1-5 | 16 | -
CASSLVGQGGNEQYF | TGTGCCAGCAGCTTAGTCGGACAGGGGGGAAACGAGCAGTACTTC | TRBV7-6 | many | TRBJ2-7 | 15 | TRBD1
CASSFGVSGDTQYF | TGTGCCAGCAGCTTTGGGGTTAGCGGAGATACGCAGTATTTT | TRBV11-2 | many | TRBJ2-3 | 14 | -
CSAGGYSGNTIYF | TGCAGTGCCGGGGGTTACTCTGGAAACACCATATATTTT | TRBV20-1 | many | TRBJ1-3 | 13 | -
CASILTSTGTGKEKLFF | TGTGCCAGCATTCTCACATCGACCGGGACAGGGAAGGAAAAACTGTTTTTT | TRBV2 | few | TRBJ1-4 | 17 | TRBD1
CASSQDFLAGGGNTIYF | TGTGCCAGCAGCCAAGATTTTCTGGCAGGGGGCGGAAACACCATATATTTT | TRBV3-1 | - | TRBJ1-3 | 17 | TRBD1
CSARTQSNTEAFF | TGCAGTGCTAGAACCCAGTCGAACACTGAAGCTTTCTTT | TRBV20-1 | once | TRBJ1-1 | 13 | -
CASSLIGQGDEQYF | TGTGCCAGCAGTTTAATTGGACAGGGGGACGAGCAGTACTTC | TRBV28 | - | TRBJ2-7 | 14 | TRBD1